In this sample, the clone carrying this TCR beta chain turned up many times. Its antigen is as yet unknown. The source of the sample is a study of blood T cells in healthy people across ages. CDR3 size: 11 residues. V was pared by 3 bases and J by 8 bases, with 8 bases between. CDR1 MDHEN and CDR2 SYDVKM come from the germline V gene. Whole-study results and caveats: Older individuals had lower TCR beta diversity per million T cells (the decline was roughly linear). The percentage of naive T cells correlated strongly with TCR beta diversity.

A second PCR, run for roughly 7 to 12 cycles, used a sample-barcoded 5' primer plus a J-beta primer mix. TCRdb reprocessed the 5' RACE reads with MiXCR, giving one entry per CDR3 protein. The sample yields approximately 960,000 distinct CDR3 sequences, 25% to 30% seen once. These data were also reused for a study on T cells of mothers and their children. That source reports: Inherited differences only slightly affect thymic shaping of TCR recombination output.

Sequenced input: blood. J is TRBJ2-7 and V is TRBV28; D may correspond to TRBD1 or TRBD2 (5 bases each). The TCR comes from a woman in her forties in good health. The DNA of the CDR3 is TGTGCCAGCAGTTTTGAGGGGAAGCAGTACTTC. Translating gives CASSFEGKQYF.